Following are 26 T cell receptor beta chains from one sample sequenced in a study of T cell responses to AZD1222 COVID-19 vaccine (dated by TCRdb to the early 2020s). Libraries were prepared through the immunoSEQ multiplex PCR assay. TCRdb retrieved this table from immuneACCESS and kept in-frame rearrangements only. Not all clones are present; in checked studies, unresolved V genes account for under half, and no reason is known for the remainder. This sample holds 25,000 to 30,000 clones; 75% to 90% were observed only once. The top ten hold around 1.4% of the sample. The time point label, read with the paper, signifies: baseline before first vaccination. The material was peripheral blood, obtained on day 0 of AZD1222 vaccination. These receptors all stem from an adult in good health.

This chain uses TRBV5-4 with TRBJ2-7, with 9 bases fitting TRBD1. The CDR3 has 15 amino acids. Germline V gene sequence: CDR1 SGHNT, CDR2 YYREEE (reference sequence). V dropped 4 bases and J dropped 4; count of bases not matched to a gene: 9. The CDR3 protein is CASSSQDRGLYEQYF. The CDR3 DNA reads TGTGCCAGCAGCAGCCAGGACAGGGGCCTATACGAGCAGTACTTC.

The V gene is TRBV10-3, the J gene TRBJ2-5; 10 bases map to TRBD1. Germline V lookup: CDR1 ENHRY, CDR2 SYGVKD. With V trimmed by 6 bases and J by 5 bases, 15 bases remained unmatched. The CDR3 is 17 amino acids. CDR3 DNA sequence: TGTGCCATCAGGGGACAGGGGAGGTCAGCGGGAGCGGAGACCCAGTACTTC. Translating gives CAIRGQGRSAGAETQYF.

The chain uses TRBV10-1 and TRBJ2-1; the match to TRBD2 covers 8 bases. The CDR3 is 15 amino acids. Germline trimming cut 3 bases from V and 4 bases from J; bases unmatched to any gene: 5. Germline CDR1 WNHNN, CDR2 SYGVQD (reference sequence). This CDR3 is CASSDPGGKYNEQFF. CDR3 bases: TGCGCCAGCAGTGACCCGGGAGGGAAGTACAATGAGCAGTTCTTC.

The gene calls are TRBV11-2 and TRBJ1-6; 7 bases map to TRBD1. There are 14 residues in the CDR3. With 4 bases clipped from V and 11 bases from J, the junction kept 8 bases outside the gene matches. CDR1 and CDR2 from the germline V gene are SGHAT and FQNNGV. CDR3 region: CASSSQGVMAPLHF. In nucleotides, the CDR3 is TGTGCCAGCAGCTCTCAGGGGGTCATGGCACCCCTCCACTTT.

The chain employs TRBV12-3 or TRBV12-4 and TRBJ1-1; tentatively, D is TRBD1 (6 bases). Trimming took off 5 bases at V and 1 base at J, with 8 bases between the two ends. The CDR3 covers 13 residues. CDR3 amino acids: CASSAGENTEAFF. The DNA for the CDR3 is TGTGCCAGCAGTGCAGGGGAGAACACTGAAGCTTTCTTT.

In this sample, this clone turned up a few times. The V and J genes are TRBV7-9 and TRBJ2-2; D uncertain. Germline CDR1 reads SEHNR; CDR2 reads FQNEAQ (reference sequence). The CDR3 contains 16 residues. The ends were cut back, 6 bases at V and 0 bases at J, with 14 bases in the middle. CDR3 amino acids: CASSSWKGSNTGELFF. CDR3 in DNA: TGTGCCAGCAGTAGTTGGAAGGGTTCGAACACCGGGGAGCTGTTTTTT.

The genes are TRBV5-1 and TRBJ1-4; 9 positions match TRBD1. The germline V gene has CDR1 SGHRS and CDR2 YFSETQ. There are 14 residues in the CDR3. The trim removed 4 bases at V and 5 bases at J, leaving 3 bases unmatched. The CDR3 DNA follows: TGCGCCAGCAGCCTAGGGACAGGGAATGAAAAACTGTTTTTT. Its protein product is CASSLGTGNEKLFF.

The V gene is TRBV11-2, the J gene TRBJ2-5, with 13 bases matching TRBD2. The CDR3 sequence is 15 residues long. Germline V gene sequence: CDR1 SGHAT, CDR2 FQNNGV. J was trimmed by 5 bases and V by 6 bases; bases with no gene match: 6. CDR3 sequence: CASSFPGLAGETQYF. In nucleotides, the CDR3 is TGTGCCAGCAGTTTCCCGGGACTAGCGGGGGAGACCCAGTACTTC. The variable domain in full, with the rest retrieved from reference TRBV11-2 and TRBJ2-5, is EAGVAQSPRYKIIEKRQSVAFWCNPISGHATLYWYQQILGQGPKLLIQFQNNGVVDDSQLPKDRFSAERLKGVDSTLKIQPAKLEDSAVYLCASSFPGLAGETQYFGPGTRLLVL.

This sequence joins TRBV5-1 and TRBJ2-5; 9 nucleotides agree with TRBD1. The germline V gene encodes CDR1 SGHRS and CDR2 YFSETQ. The CDR3 extends over 15 amino acids. V lost 0 bases, J lost 2 bases, and 2 bases stayed unmatched. The DNA for the CDR3 is TGCGCCAGCAGCTTGGTCGGGACAGGGCAAGAGACCCAGTACTTC. This translates into CASSLVGTGQETQYF.

This clone was detected a few times. The rearrangement links TRBV9 to TRBJ1-2, with D possibly TRBD1 on 6 matching bases. The V gene's germline CDR1 is SGDLS and CDR2 YYNGEE. V gave up 6 bases and J gave up 5 bases, with 14 bases separating them. This CDR3 has 13 residues. CDR3 loop: CASTGGGGYGYTF. The CDR3 DNA reads as TGTGCCAGCACTGGAGGGGGAGGATATGGCTACACCTTC. Variable domain in full (rest from reference TRBV9 and TRBJ1-2): DSGVTQTPKHLITATGQRVTLRCSPRSGDLSVYWYQQSLDQGLQFLIQYYNGEERAKGNILERFSAQQFPDLHSELNLSSLELGDSALYFCASTGGGGYGYTFGSGTRLTVV.

This clone was counted a single time. The V gene is TRBV11-2, the J gene TRBJ1-1; perhaps TRBD1 as D (5 bases). Germline loops: CDR1 SGHAT, CDR2 FQNNGV. V dropped 1 base and J dropped 1 base, with 7 bases sitting between them. CDR3 length: 14 amino acids. CDR3 in DNA: TGTGCCAGCAGCTTAGGTACAGGGAACACTGAAGCTTTCTTT. Translated, it gives CASSLGTGNTEAFF.

CDR3 residues: CASSSDGTLSGADNEQFF. The CDR3 DNA sequence: TGTGCCAGCAGCTCGGACGGGACTCTTAGCGGGGCGGACAATGAGCAGTTCTTC. V is TRBV7-9 and J is TRBJ2-1; 8 bases agree with TRBD2. CDR1 is SEHNR, CDR2 FQNEAQ, per germline (reference sequence). The CDR3 extends over 18 amino acids. Trimming took 4 bases from V and 5 from J; bases not matched to a gene: 16.

The V call is TRBV5-4, the J call TRBJ2-1, with 12 bases that match TRBD2. CDR3 size: 15 residues. Germline V gene data show CDR1 as SGHNT and CDR2 as YYREEE (reference sequence). V shed 5 bases, J shed 8 bases, and the junction held 8 bases outside the gene matches. DNA for the CDR3: TGTGCCAGCAGTTTGACTAGCGGGAGAGAACATGAGCAGTTCTTC. Protein: CASSLTSGREHEQFF.

The V and J genes are TRBV30 and TRBJ2-2; TRBD2 matches 8 bases. Trimming took 0 bases from V and 4 from J; bases not matched to a gene: 19. The CDR3 runs to 20 residues. Germline V CDR1 and CDR2: GTSNPN, SVGIG (reference sequence). CDR3 sequence reads: CAWSVQNWLFDGRGTGELFF. The CDR3 DNA follows: TGTGCCTGGAGTGTACAGAATTGGTTGTTCGACGGGAGGGGCACCGGGGAGCTGTTTTTT.

The J gene is TRBJ2-1, the V gene TRBV27, with D possibly being TRBD1 or TRBD2 (5 bases each). Per the germline V gene, CDR1 is MNHEY and CDR2 is SMNVEV (reference sequence). The CDR3 contains 15 residues. Trimming took off 5 bases at V and 0 bases at J, with 11 bases between the two ends. The CDR3 here is CASSGTPSSYNEQFF. The DNA for the CDR3 is TGTGCCAGCAGTGGGACCCCGAGCTCCTACAATGAGCAGTTCTTC.

J is TRBJ1-1 and V is TRBV5-4, with TRBD1 matching 9 bases. Germline V gives CDR1 SGHNT, CDR2 YYREEE (reference sequence). The V segment lost 0 bases and the J segment 6 bases; nucleotides outside the gene matches: 6. The CDR3 sequence is 15 residues long. In nucleotides, the CDR3 is TGTGCCAGCAGCTTGGATGGACAGGGGTCTGCTGAAGCTTTCTTT. This encodes CASSLDGQGSAEAFF.

V gene TRBV27 combines with J gene TRBJ1-1, with D maybe TRBD1 (6 bases). Between the trimmed V and J ends, which lost 4 bases and 2 bases, there was a span of 8 bases. CDR1 is MNHEY and CDR2 is SMNVEV in the germline V gene (reference sequence). CDR3 length: 13 amino acids. Written as DNA, the CDR3 is TGTGCCAGCAGTTCGGGGGCAAACACTGAAGCTTTCTTT. This gives the protein CASSSGANTEAFF.

The J gene is TRBJ2-1, the V gene TRBV7-3, with unresolved D. With 5 bases removed from V and 4 bases from J, the gap between germline ends came to 12 bases. The CDR3 sequence is 14 residues long. The germline V gene has CDR1 SGHTA and CDR2 FQGTGA. The CDR3 sequence: CASSPSHFYNEQFF. The CDR3 DNA reads as TGTGCCAGCAGCCCTAGTCACTTTTACAATGAGCAGTTCTTC. Looking up the rest from reference TRBV7-3 and TRBJ2-1 gives the full variable domain: GAGVSQTPSNKVTEKGKYVELRCDPISGHTALYWYRQSLGQGPEFLIYFQGTGAADDSGLPNDRFFAVRPEGSVSTLKIQRTERGDSAVYLCASSPSHFYNEQFFGPGTRLTVL.

This clone was detected once. The chain has TRBV28 and TRBJ1-6, with D maybe TRBD1 (5 bases). The CDR3 loop spans 15 amino acids. CDR1 is MDHEN, CDR2 SYDVKM, per germline. V lost 6 bases and J lost 0, with 9 bases in between. The CDR3 here is CASRGGSSYNSPLHF. The CDR3 DNA reads as TGTGCCAGCAGGGGGGGGAGCTCCTATAATTCACCCCTCCACTTT.

V usage is TRBV5-4 and J usage is TRBJ2-7, with a tentative D call TRBD2 (5 bases). The CDR3 length is 14 residues. Per the germline V gene, CDR1 is SGHNT and CDR2 is YYREEE (reference sequence). The V end lost 3 bases, the J end lost 7 bases, and 17 bases lay between the germline ends. This CDR3 is CASSSLANPGEQYF. CDR3 bases: TGTGCCAGCAGCTCCCTAGCCAACCCTGGGGAGCAGTACTTC.

The chain joins TRBV28 to TRBJ1-4; 8 bases align to TRBD1. This CDR3 is 15 amino acids long. V dropped 6 bases and J dropped 3; count of bases not matched to a gene: 6. Germline V gene data show CDR1 as MDHEN and CDR2 as SYDVKM. Here the CDR3 DNA reads TGTGCCAGCAGACAAACAGGGGGTTCTAATGAAAAACTGTTTTTT. This encodes CASRQTGGSNEKLFF. The entire variable domain, with the rest obtained from reference TRBV28 and TRBJ1-4, is as follows: DVKVTQSSRYLVKRTGEKVFLECVQDMDHENMFWYRQDPGLGLRLIYFSYDVKMKEKGDIPEGYSVSREKKERFSLILESASTNQTSMYLCASRQTGGSNEKLFFGSGTQLSVL.

The chain uses TRBV28 and TRBJ2-7; the match to TRBD2 covers 12 bases. Germline trimming cut 6 bases from V and 7 bases from J; bases unmatched to any gene: 10. Germline V gene sequence: CDR1 MDHEN, CDR2 SYDVKM. CDR3 length: 15 amino acids. The CDR3 region has the DNA TGTGCCAGCAGAGGGGGGGCTAGCGGGAGGGCTGAGCAGTACTTC. Its translation: CASRGGASGRAEQYF.

V is TRBV3-1 (or the pseudogene TRBV3-2) and J is TRBJ2-5; TRBD1 agrees at 10 bases. The CDR3 has 12 residues. The V gene end was trimmed by 11 bases and the J gene end by 5 bases; junction bases not matched to a gene: 5. Germline loops: CDR1 LGHDT, CDR2 YNNKEL (reference sequence). The CDR3: CACKDRGETQYF. The CDR3 nucleotides are TGTGCCTGCAAGGACAGGGGGGAGACCCAGTACTTC.

The chain carries TRBV7-9 and TRBJ1-2, with a possible D match to TRBD1 (6 bases). The CDR3 sequence is 14 residues long. Trimming took 4 bases from V and 2 from J, leaving 11 bases between them. Germline values: CDR1 SEHNR, CDR2 FQNEAQ (reference sequence). CDR3 amino acids: CASSSGGGNYGYTF. CDR3 DNA: TGTGCCAGCAGCTCGGGTGGGGGCAACTATGGCTACACCTTC.

The chain combines TRBV7-2 with TRBJ1-1, with D perhaps TRBD1 (6 bases). The CDR3 spans 18 residues. V lost 1 base to trimming and J lost 7 bases, with 25 bases between them. Germline V gene data show CDR1 as SGHTA and CDR2 as FQGNSA. In DNA, the CDR3 is TGTGCCAGCAGCTTAGGTCGGGCAGCCCCGAGGGGGGTGAGTGAAGCTTTCTTT. Translating it yields CASSLGRAAPRGVSEAFF.

This chain joins TRBV27 and TRBJ2-5; D remains unclear. V was cut by 0 bases and J by 1 base, with 12 bases left in between. This CDR3 is built from 16 residues. CDR1 is MNHEY and CDR2 is SMNVEV in the germline V gene (reference sequence). CDR3 sequence reads: CASSLSIRLGQETQYF. The DNA of the CDR3 is TGTGCCAGCAGTTTATCGATAAGGTTGGGCCAAGAGACCCAGTACTTC.